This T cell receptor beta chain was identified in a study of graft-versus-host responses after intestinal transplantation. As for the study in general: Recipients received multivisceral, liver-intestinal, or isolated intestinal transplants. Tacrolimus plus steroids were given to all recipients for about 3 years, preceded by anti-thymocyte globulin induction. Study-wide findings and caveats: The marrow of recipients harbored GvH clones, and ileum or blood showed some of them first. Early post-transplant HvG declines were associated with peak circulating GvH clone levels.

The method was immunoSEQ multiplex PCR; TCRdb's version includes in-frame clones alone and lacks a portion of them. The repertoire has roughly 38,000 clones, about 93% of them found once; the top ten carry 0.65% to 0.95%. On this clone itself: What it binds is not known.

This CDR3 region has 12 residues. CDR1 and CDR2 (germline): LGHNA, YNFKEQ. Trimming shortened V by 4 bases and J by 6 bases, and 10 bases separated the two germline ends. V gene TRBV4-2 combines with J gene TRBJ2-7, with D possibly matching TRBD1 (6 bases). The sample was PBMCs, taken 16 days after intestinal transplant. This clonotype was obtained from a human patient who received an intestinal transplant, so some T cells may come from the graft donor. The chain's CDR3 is CASSLGGGEQYF. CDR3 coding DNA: TGTGCCAGCAGCCTTGGGGGCGGCGAGCAGTACTTC.